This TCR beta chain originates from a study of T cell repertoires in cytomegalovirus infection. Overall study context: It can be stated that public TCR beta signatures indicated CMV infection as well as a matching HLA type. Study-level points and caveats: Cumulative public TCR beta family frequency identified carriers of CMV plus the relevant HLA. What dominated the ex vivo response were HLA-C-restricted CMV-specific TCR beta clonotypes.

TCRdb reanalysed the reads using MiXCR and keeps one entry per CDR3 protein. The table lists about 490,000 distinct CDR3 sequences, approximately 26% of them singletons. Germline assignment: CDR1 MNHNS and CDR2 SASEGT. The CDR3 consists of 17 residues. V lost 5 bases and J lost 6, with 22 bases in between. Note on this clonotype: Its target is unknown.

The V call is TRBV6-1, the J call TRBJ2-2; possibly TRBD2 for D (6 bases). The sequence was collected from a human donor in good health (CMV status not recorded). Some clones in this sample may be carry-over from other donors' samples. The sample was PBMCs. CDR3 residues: CASSPSRLGALAGELFF. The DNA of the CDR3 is TGTGCCAGCAGTCCCTCTCGACTAGGGGCCCTAGCCGGGGAGCTGTTTTTT.